This TCR beta chain was identified in a study of response to subunit inactivated influenza vaccine. Regarding the study as a whole: After each seasonal influenza vaccination, few new T cells are recruited, the authors suggested.

TCRdb recomputed calls from the RT-PCR reads with MiXCR, one row per CDR3 protein. The table shows around 490,000 distinct CDR3 sequences, with about 8% occurring only once. This CDR3 is 15 amino acids long. Germline V gene data show CDR1 as DFQATT and CDR2 as SNEGSKA (reference sequence). The ends were cut back, 5 bases at V and 2 bases at J, with 18 bases in the middle. A note on this clonotype: What it recognizes is unknown.

V and J are TRBV20-1 and TRBJ1-2; a possible D gene is TRBD1 (5 bases). The source material was PBMCs from blood, sampled less than 25 months after vaccination. The TCR sequence derives from a man between 50 and 69 years old who received an inactivated influenza vaccine. CDR3 in amino acids: CSAYNQGVENYGYTF. In DNA, the CDR3 is TGCAGTGCTTACAACCAGGGAGTGGAGAACTATGGCTACACCTTC.